This TCR beta chain was recorded in a study of OX40 agonist ivuxolimab in advanced cancers. At the level of the study: Head and neck, renal cell, melanoma or hepatocellular carcinoma were the cancers that dose-escalation patients had. Of the participants, around 43% had some prior anti-PD-1, anti-PD-L1 or anti-CTLA-4 therapy, which was allowed. Points from the study as a whole: Normalized T-cell clonal expansion was also low in a subset of nonresponders.

Here immunoSEQ multiplex PCR was the method, and the copy in TCRdb shows in-frame clones only, minus some. The data contain some 85,000 clones, around nine tenths of them seen just once; the ten biggest clones take up about 2%. Collection of blood occurred at baseline, at cycle 4 day 1, and at cycle 7 day 1. This clone has more than one count but fewer than ten. The antigen remains undetermined. Material: CD4+ or CD8+ T cells sorted from blood, obtained in a trial of the OX40 agonist ivuxolimab. The receptor was derived from an adult with an advanced solid tumor such as melanoma, head and neck, liver or kidney cancer.

Written as DNA, the CDR3 is TGTGCCAGCAGCTTTGGTGGGTCGGGATCCTACAATGAGCAGTTCTTC. It translates to CASSFGGSGSYNEQFF. The rearrangement uses TRBV12-1 and TRBJ2-1; the D call TRBD2 from the table was never checked on the DNA. TRBV12-1 corresponds to a pseudogene. CDR3 length equals 16 residues.